This record concerns one T cell receptor beta chain sequence. The PCR ran on 60 Vbeta and 13 Jbeta primers. Assay: immunoSEQ multiplex PCR; the TCRdb copy retains only in-frame clones and omits some. This sample has about 210,000 clones; around 90% occur once, and the top ten carry 1.1%. This specimen comes from a study of cytomegalovirus exposure and HLA in healthy donors. The CDR3 extends over 14 amino acids. The germline gives CDR1 MNHNS, CDR2 SASEGT. J was trimmed by 0 bases and V by 3 bases; bases with no gene match: 1. This receptor was identified in a boy aged 2 to 10 in good health and CMV-seronegative. V and J are TRBV6-1 and TRBJ2-5; TRBD1 aligns across 7 bases. The sequencing input was PBMCs. The CDR3 is CASSEGQYQETQYF. The CDR3 nucleotides read TGTGCCAGCAGTGAGGGACAGTACCAAGAGACCCAGTACTTC.